A single TCR beta chain is shown here with its context. Its antigen is undetermined. Trimming shortened V by 7 bases and J by 4 bases, and 13 bases separated the two germline ends. CDR1 is MNHEY, CDR2 SVGEGT, per germline. The CDR3 contains 13 residues. These data come from a study of T-cell memory formation after mild COVID-19. MiXCR was run by TCRdb on the 5' RACE reads, yielding one entry per CDR3 protein. The sample yields about 270,000 distinct CDR3 sequences, 15% to 20% seen once. General study findings and limits: Chiefly within CM and EM were the contracting CD4+ clones; CD8+ ones were within EMRA. Contracting clones from day 15 to 85 had balanced CD4/CD8; later expanders favoured CD4+.

The origin of this receptor is a man aged 18 to 35 who had mild COVID-19 (a few samples of this study predate the infection). Cell type and time point are not known. Sequencing was performed on PBMCs or a T cell subset sorted from them (not recorded which). This chain joins TRBV6-2 or TRBV6-3 and TRBJ1-2, with TRBD1 as a possible D gene (6 bases). CDR3 DNA: TGTGCCAGCACCGCAGAGACAGGCTATGGCTACACCTTC. Translated, it gives CASTAETGYGYTF.